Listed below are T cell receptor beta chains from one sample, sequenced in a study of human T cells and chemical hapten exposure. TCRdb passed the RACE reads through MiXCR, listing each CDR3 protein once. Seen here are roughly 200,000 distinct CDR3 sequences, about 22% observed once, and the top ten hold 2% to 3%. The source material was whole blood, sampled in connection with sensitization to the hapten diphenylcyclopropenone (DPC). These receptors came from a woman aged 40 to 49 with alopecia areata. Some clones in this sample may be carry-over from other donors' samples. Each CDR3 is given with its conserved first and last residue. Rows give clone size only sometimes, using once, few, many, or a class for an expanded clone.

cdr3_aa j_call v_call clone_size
CASSLAQGLNNEQFF TRBJ2-1 TRBV7-2 -
CASGRHEQYF TRBJ2-7 TRBV6-2/TRBV6-3 many
CASSFLENYGYTF TRBJ1-2 TRBV7-9 few
CSVGQGDLNSPLHF TRBJ1-6 TRBV20-1 many
CSVRSSGGSYEQYF TRBJ2-7 TRBV29-1 few
CANSVGLAGSTDTQYF TRBJ2-3 TRBV6-4 once
CASSLPGNYGYTF TRBJ1-2 TRBV28 few
CALHRQGWNEQFF TRBJ2-1 TRBV30 -
CASSLVSPGQGFTDTQYF TRBJ2-3 TRBV5-1 -
CASSPQRNEQFF TRBJ2-1 TRBV6-2/TRBV6-3 -